One sample yielded the 27 T cell receptor beta chains listed below, sequenced in a study of vaccination effects on CD4 cells after COVID-19. Method: immunoSEQ multiplex PCR; TCRdb's copy keeps in-frame clones and lacks some. Altogether roughly 15,000 clones are present, just under 70% being singletons, with the ten largest covering approximately 10%. No antigen has been identified for these receptors. After expansion with viral peptide pools in the ViraFEST assay, antigen-specific CD4+ T cells were sequenced. Isolation of CD4+ T cells took place after nine to ten days of culture. Of the BNT162b2 and mRNA-1273 vaccines, participants received two doses of one or the other. Material: CD4+ T cells from PBMCs cultured with SARS-CoV-2 spike peptides, obtained after COVID-19 vaccination. These receptors were obtained from a human donor who received a COVID-19 vaccine.

The chain is built from TRBV6-1 and TRBJ1-5, with D perhaps TRBD1 (5 bases). V was shortened by 3 bases and J by 3 bases, with 9 bases between the two germline ends. This CDR3 spans 14 amino acids. Germline V gene sequence: CDR1 MNHNS, CDR2 SASEGT. The CDR3 loop reads CASSEMGVNQPQHF. The CDR3 nucleotides read TGTGCCAGCAGTGAGATGGGGGTCAATCAGCCCCAGCATTTT.

The genes are TRBV18 and TRBJ1-5, with TRBD1 as a possible D gene (5 bases). CDR3 length equals 14 residues. In germline, CDR1 is KGHSH, CDR2 LQKENI. Trimming pared 1 base from V and 4 bases from J, leaving 8 bases between. CDR3 in DNA: TGTGCCAGCTCACCACAGGGGATAAATCAGCCCCAGCATTTT. This gives the protein CASSPQGINQPQHF.

The chain links TRBV28 to TRBJ2-2, with D possibly being TRBD2 (5 bases). With 4 bases removed from V and 5 bases from J, the gap between germline ends came to 11 bases. The CDR3 extends over 14 amino acids. Per the germline V gene, CDR1 is MDHEN and CDR2 is SYDVKM. The CDR3 region is CASSWSGGTGELFF. In nucleotides, the CDR3 is TGTGCCAGCAGTTGGAGCGGCGGAACCGGGGAGCTGTTTTTT.

The gene calls are TRBV25-1 and TRBJ1-1; 8 bases match TRBD1. Germline V CDR1 and CDR2: MGHDK, SYGVNS. The ends lost 4 bases at V and 1 base at J; junction bases unmatched: 11. The CDR3 is 17 amino acids. The CDR3 DNA sequence: TGTGCCAGCAGTGCCCTGGGCCGGGACAGGCGGAACACTGAAGCTTTCTTT. Translation gives CASSALGRDRRNTEAFF.

CDR3 in amino acids: CASTVDRGRQPQHF. The CDR3 DNA reads TGTGCCAGCACCGTAGACAGGGGACGTCAGCCCCAGCATTTT. This chain links TRBV2 with TRBJ1-5; 8 positions agree with TRBD1. Germline V lookup: CDR1 SNHLY, CDR2 FYNNEI. The CDR3 is made up of 14 amino acids. V was clipped by 7 bases and J by 6 bases; unmatched bases: 8.

The chain joins TRBV5-1 to TRBJ2-7, with 9 positions matching TRBD2. With V trimmed by 1 base and J by 3 bases, 5 bases remained unmatched. From germline, CDR1 is SGHRS and CDR2 YFSETQ. This CDR3 region has 15 residues. The chain's CDR3 is CASSLRAGGHYEQYF. CDR3 nucleotide sequence: TGCGCCAGCAGCTTGCGCGCGGGAGGGCACTACGAGCAGTACTTC.

V is TRBV27 and J is TRBJ2-2; D remains unclear. Trimming pared 4 bases from V and 1 base from J, leaving 1 base between. The CDR3 spans 12 residues. Germline V gives CDR1 MNHEY, CDR2 SMNVEV (reference sequence). The CDR3: CASSWNTGELFF. The CDR3 DNA follows: TGTGCCAGCAGTTGGAACACCGGGGAGCTGTTTTTT.

The chain joins TRBV30 to TRBJ2-7; TRBD1 matches 8 bases. Germline CDR1 and CDR2: GTSNPN and SVGIG (reference sequence). The CDR3 contains 14 residues. The V and J ends lost 3 bases and 2 bases, in that order; junction bases with no gene match: 6. The CDR3 sequence is CAWRQGVNTYEQYF. The CDR3 DNA reads as TGTGCCTGGAGACAGGGGGTCAACACCTACGAGCAGTACTTC.

This clone was counted a few times. The chain's CDR3 is CASSTGRAGEQYF. The CDR3 DNA follows: TGTGCCAGTAGTACGGGCCGAGCAGGGGAGCAGTACTTC. V and J are TRBV19 and TRBJ2-7; D is possibly TRBD1 (5 bases). Trimming took 4 bases from V and 7 from J, leaving 14 bases between them. In germline, CDR1 is LNHDA, CDR2 SQIVND (reference sequence). The CDR3 loop spans 13 amino acids. The full variable domain, with the rest looked up from reference TRBV19 and TRBJ2-7, is DGGITQSPKYLFRKEGQNVTLSCEQNLNHDAMYWYRQDPGQGLRLIYYSQIVNDFQKGDIAEGYSVSREKKESFPLTVTSAQKNPTAFYLCASSTGRAGEQYFGPGTRLTVT.

The rearrangement joins TRBV5-5 to TRBJ2-1; TRBD2 matches 8 bases. The length of the CDR3 is 15 residues. Germline-derived CDR1 and CDR2 are SGHKS and YYEKEE (reference sequence). The J segment lost 3 bases and the V segment lost 2 bases, leaving 4 bases of the junction unmatched. The CDR3 DNA is TGTGCCAGCAGCTTTAGCGGGGCCCTCTACAATGAGCAGTTCTTC. Residues: CASSFSGALYNEQFF.

The table lists this clone with a few counts. This chain joins TRBV7-2 and TRBJ1-1; the D is unclear. The germline gives CDR1 SGHTA, CDR2 FQGNSA. Trimming removed 1 base at V and 1 base at J, with 10 bases between. This CDR3 spans 15 amino acids. CDR3 sequence: CASSLVPRPNTEAFF. CDR3 bases: TGTGCCAGCAGCTTAGTCCCCAGGCCGAACACTGAAGCTTTCTTT.

V is TRBV4-2 and J is TRBJ1-1; a possible D gene is TRBD1 (6 bases). The CDR3 totals 18 residues. With 2 bases removed from V and 10 bases from J, the gap between germline ends came to 29 bases. Germline CDR1 and CDR2: LGHNA and YNFKEQ. The CDR3 DNA is TGTGCCAGCAGCCAAAGGGGGGGAGGATTACGAACTACCCTGGGAGCTTTCTTT. This sequence encodes CASSQRGGGLRTTLGAFF.

This chain uses TRBV4-2 with TRBJ1-2; D might be TRBD1 (5 bases). The V gene lost 4 bases and the J gene lost 2 bases, with 8 bases spanning the gap. CDR3 size: 13 residues. Germline CDR1 and CDR2: LGHNA and YNFKEQ. The CDR3 here is CASSRKGNYGYTF. The CDR3 DNA is TGTGCCAGCAGCCGGAAGGGGAACTATGGCTACACCTTC.

The chain links TRBV29-1 to TRBJ2-5; no firm D call. Trimming took 4 bases from V and 5 from J, leaving 8 bases between them. The CDR3 has 11 amino acids. From germline, CDR1 is SQVTM and CDR2 ANQGSEA. The CDR3 DNA reads as TGCAGCGTTGCAAGGACCGAGACCCAGTACTTC. Its translation: CSVARTETQYF.

The chain joins TRBV2 to TRBJ1-1, with a possible D match to TRBD1 (5 bases). V was clipped by 6 bases and J by 1 base, with 9 bases between them. The V gene's germline CDR1 is SNHLY and CDR2 FYNNEI. The CDR3 runs 13 residues. The chain's CDR3 is CASRVDRNTEAFF. CDR3 in DNA: TGTGCCAGCAGGGTAGACAGGAACACTGAAGCTTTCTTT.

The V call is TRBV10-3, the J call TRBJ2-2; 8 positions agree with TRBD2. The germline CDR1 and CDR2 sequences are ENHRY and SYGVKD. The CDR3 totals 12 residues. V was pared by 6 bases and J by 7 bases, with 1 base of the junction left unmatched. The chain's CDR3 is CAISGTSGELFF. The CDR3 nucleotides read TGTGCCATCAGCGGGACTAGCGGGGAGCTGTTTTTT.

This chain links TRBV5-1 with TRBJ2-3, with 10 bases matching TRBD1. Germline CDR1 and CDR2: SGHRS and YFSETQ. J lost 2 bases, V lost 4 bases, and 4 bases had no gene match. CDR3 length: 15 residues. CDR3 loop: CASSVGQGFTDTQYF. In DNA, the CDR3 is TGCGCCAGCAGCGTGGGACAGGGGTTCACAGATACGCAGTATTTT.

This chain connects TRBV5-1 to TRBJ2-7, with TRBD2 matching over 12 bases. Germline CDR1 and CDR2: SGHRS and YFSETQ. J lost 5 bases, V lost 2 bases, and 14 bases had no gene match. There are 18 residues in the CDR3. CDR3 sequence (DNA): TGCGCCAGCAGCTTCCGAGGGCACCTAGCGGGAGGGCCCAACGAGCAGTACTTC. Amino acid sequence: CASSFRGHLAGGPNEQYF.

The chain links TRBV10-3 to TRBJ1-2; D may be TRBD1 (5 bases). The germline V and J ends were trimmed by 4 bases and 2 bases, with 14 bases remaining between them. Per germline, CDR1 ENHRY and CDR2 SYGVKD. CDR3 length equals 15 residues. CDR3 coding DNA: TGTGCCATCAGTGGGGGGGTTAGACGGAACTATGGCTACACCTTC. This sequence encodes CAISGGVRRNYGYTF.

Only a few counts were recorded for this clone. The V gene is TRBV3-1 (or the pseudogene TRBV3-2), the J gene TRBJ2-2, with TRBD1 as a possible D gene (6 bases). Germline V gene data show CDR1 as LGHDT and CDR2 as YNNKEL (reference sequence). The CDR3 has 17 residues. Trimming left V 1 base short and J 1 base short, with 13 bases between. The CDR3 nucleotides read TGTGCCAGCAGCCAAGCGGACAGCCTTTTGAACACCGGGGAGCTGTTTTTT. This codes for CASSQADSLLNTGELFF.

V and J are TRBV2 and TRBJ2-1; no clear D. This CDR3 has 11 amino acids. The germline CDR1 and CDR2 sequences are SNHLY and FYNNEI. Trimming took off 3 bases at V and 4 bases at J, with 1 base between the two ends. CDR3 in amino acids: CASSEYNEQFF. CDR3 in DNA: TGTGCCAGCAGTGAGTACAATGAGCAGTTCTTC.

This clone was seen a handful of times. CDR3 bases: TGTGCCAGCAGCTTCCGACAGGGGTACGAGCAGTACTTC. This gives the protein CASSFRQGYEQYF. V gene TRBV5-4 combines with J gene TRBJ2-7; TRBD1 matches at 8 bases. This CDR3 has 13 residues. Germline assignment: CDR1 SGHNT and CDR2 YYREEE (reference sequence). After removal of 2 bases from V and 4 bases from J, the junction contained 2 bases not matched to a gene. Supplemented by reference TRBV5-4 and TRBJ2-7, the full variable domain reads ETGVTQSPTHLIKTRGQQVTLRCSSQSGHNTVSWYQQALGQGPQFIFQYYREEENGRGNFPPRFSGLQFPNYSSELNVNALELDDSALYLCASSFRQGYEQYFGPGTRLTVT.

The V call is TRBV27, the J call TRBJ2-3, with 12 bases identical to TRBD2. This CDR3 is 17 amino acids long. Germline-derived CDR1 and CDR2 are MNHEY and SMNVEV (reference sequence). Trimming took 1 base from V and 5 from J; bases not matched to a gene: 7. CDR3 DNA sequence: TGTGCCAGCAGTTTATACAAGACTAGCGGGGGTTTAGATACGCAGTATTTT. This codes for CASSLYKTSGGLDTQYF.

The genes are TRBV2 and TRBJ1-5; D not resolved. The CDR3 is 14 residues long. Germline CDR1 is SNHLY and CDR2 is FYNNEI. With 6 bases removed from V and 2 bases from J, the gap between germline ends came to 11 bases. CDR3 residues: CASRDPTGNQPQHF. The CDR3 bases are TGTGCCAGCAGGGACCCAACGGGCAATCAGCCCCAGCATTTT.

The chain employs TRBV9 and TRBJ1-2, with 9 positions matching TRBD1. The CDR3 contains 14 residues. Germline V lookup: CDR1 SGDLS, CDR2 YYNGEE. The junction had 3 bases not matched to a gene; V was cut back by 4 bases and J by 2 bases. The CDR3 nucleotides are TGTGCCAGCAGCACCGGGACAGGGAACTATGGCTACACCTTC. Translating gives CASSTGTGNYGYTF.

The chain recombines TRBV19 with TRBJ1-1; no clear D. The CDR3 has 13 residues. V was pared by 1 base and J by 1 base, with 4 bases between. Germline V gives CDR1 LNHDA, CDR2 SQIVND (reference sequence). CDR3 protein: CASSIGANTEAFF. In nucleotides, the CDR3 is TGTGCCAGTAGTATAGGGGCGAACACTGAAGCTTTCTTT.

This clone occurred a few times. The chain carries TRBV28 and TRBJ2-1; 10 bases fit TRBD1. The CDR3 spans 16 residues. The germline gives CDR1 MDHEN, CDR2 SYDVKM. J lost 8 bases, V lost 4 bases, and 11 bases had no gene match. CDR3 nucleotides: TGTGCCAGCAGTTCGACAGGGGGCTCTTTAGGAGATGAGCAGTTCTTC. This encodes CASSSTGGSLGDEQFF.